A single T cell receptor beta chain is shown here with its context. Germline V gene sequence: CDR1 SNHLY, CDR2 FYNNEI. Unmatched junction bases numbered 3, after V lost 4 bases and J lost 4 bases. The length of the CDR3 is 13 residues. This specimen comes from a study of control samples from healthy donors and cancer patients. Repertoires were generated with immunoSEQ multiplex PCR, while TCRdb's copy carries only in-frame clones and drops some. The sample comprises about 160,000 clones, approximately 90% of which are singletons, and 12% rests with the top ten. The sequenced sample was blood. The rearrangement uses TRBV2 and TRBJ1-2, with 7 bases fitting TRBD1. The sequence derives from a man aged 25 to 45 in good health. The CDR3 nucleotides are TGTGCCAGCAGTGGACAGGGACTCTATGGCTACACCTTC. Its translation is CASSGQGLYGYTF.